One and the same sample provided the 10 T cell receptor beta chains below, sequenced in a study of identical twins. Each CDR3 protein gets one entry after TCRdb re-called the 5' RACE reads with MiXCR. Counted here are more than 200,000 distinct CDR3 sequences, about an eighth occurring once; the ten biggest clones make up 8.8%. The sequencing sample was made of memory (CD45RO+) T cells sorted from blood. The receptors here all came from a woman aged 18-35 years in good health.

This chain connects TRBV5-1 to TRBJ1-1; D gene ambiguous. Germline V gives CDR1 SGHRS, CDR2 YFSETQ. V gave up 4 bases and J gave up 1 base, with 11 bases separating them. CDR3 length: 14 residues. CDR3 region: CASSAGSRNTEAFF. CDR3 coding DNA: TGCGCCAGCAGCGCGGGGAGTCGGAACACTGAAGCTTTCTTT.

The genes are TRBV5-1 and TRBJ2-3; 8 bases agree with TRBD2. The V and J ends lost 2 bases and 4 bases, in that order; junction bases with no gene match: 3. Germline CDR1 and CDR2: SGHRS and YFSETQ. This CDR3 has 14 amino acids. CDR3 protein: CASSFPGRADTQYF. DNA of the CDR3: TGCGCCAGCAGCTTTCCCGGGAGGGCAGATACGCAGTATTTT.

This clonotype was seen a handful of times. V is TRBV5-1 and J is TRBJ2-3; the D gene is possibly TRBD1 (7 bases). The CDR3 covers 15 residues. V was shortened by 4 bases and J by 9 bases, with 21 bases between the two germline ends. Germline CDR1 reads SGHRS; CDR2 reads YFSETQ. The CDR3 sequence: CASSDRTTGAGTQYF. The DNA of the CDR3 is TGCGCCAGCAGCGACCGGACCACAGGGGCGGGGACGCAGTATTTT.

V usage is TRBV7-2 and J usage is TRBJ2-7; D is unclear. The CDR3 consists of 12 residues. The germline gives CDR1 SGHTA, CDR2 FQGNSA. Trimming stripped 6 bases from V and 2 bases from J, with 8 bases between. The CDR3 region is CASRGQTYEQYF. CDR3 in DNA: TGTGCCAGCAGAGGGCAAACCTACGAGCAGTACTTC.

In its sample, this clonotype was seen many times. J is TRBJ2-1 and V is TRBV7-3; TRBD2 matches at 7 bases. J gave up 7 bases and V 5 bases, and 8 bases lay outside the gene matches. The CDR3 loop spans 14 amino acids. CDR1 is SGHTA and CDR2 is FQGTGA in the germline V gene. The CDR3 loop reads CASSPPGGANEQFF. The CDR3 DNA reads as TGTGCCAGCAGCCCCCCGGGAGGAGCTAATGAGCAGTTCTTC.

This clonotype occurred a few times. DNA of the CDR3: TGTGCCAGCAGCCCAGGGGCCCCTGGCAATCAGCCCCAGCATTTT. Translation: CASSPGAPGNQPQHF. V usage is TRBV12-3 or TRBV12-4 and J usage is TRBJ1-5; D perhaps matches TRBD1 (6 bases). Trimming pared 6 bases from V and 2 bases from J, leaving 14 bases between. The CDR3 is 15 amino acids.

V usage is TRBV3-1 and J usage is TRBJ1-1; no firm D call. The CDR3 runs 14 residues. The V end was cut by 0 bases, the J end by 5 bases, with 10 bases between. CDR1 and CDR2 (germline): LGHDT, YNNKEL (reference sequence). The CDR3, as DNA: TGTGCCAGCAGCCAAGAAAAAGGGCTTACTGAAGCTTTCTTT. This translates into CASSQEKGLTEAFF.

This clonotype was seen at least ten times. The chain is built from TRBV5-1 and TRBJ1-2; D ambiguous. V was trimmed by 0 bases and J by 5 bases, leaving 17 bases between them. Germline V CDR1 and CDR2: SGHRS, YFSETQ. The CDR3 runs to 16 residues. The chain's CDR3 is CASSLAAQASGYGYTF. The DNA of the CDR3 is TGCGCCAGCAGCTTGGCCGCGCAGGCCTCGGGATATGGCTACACCTTC.

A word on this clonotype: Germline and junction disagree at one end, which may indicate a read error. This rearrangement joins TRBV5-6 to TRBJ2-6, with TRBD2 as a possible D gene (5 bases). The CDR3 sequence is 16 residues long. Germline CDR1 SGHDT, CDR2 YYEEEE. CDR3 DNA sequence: TGTGCCAGCAGCTTGGCATTGGGCCTCGGGGTCAACGTCCTGACTTTC. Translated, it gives CASSLALGLGVNVLTF.

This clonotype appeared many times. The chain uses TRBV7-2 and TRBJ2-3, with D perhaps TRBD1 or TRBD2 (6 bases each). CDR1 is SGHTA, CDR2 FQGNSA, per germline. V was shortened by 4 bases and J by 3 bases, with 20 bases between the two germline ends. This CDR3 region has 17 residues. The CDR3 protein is CASSWSYRVGGTDTQYF. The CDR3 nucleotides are TGTGCCAGCAGCTGGTCTTACAGGGTAGGGGGGACAGATACGCAGTATTTT.